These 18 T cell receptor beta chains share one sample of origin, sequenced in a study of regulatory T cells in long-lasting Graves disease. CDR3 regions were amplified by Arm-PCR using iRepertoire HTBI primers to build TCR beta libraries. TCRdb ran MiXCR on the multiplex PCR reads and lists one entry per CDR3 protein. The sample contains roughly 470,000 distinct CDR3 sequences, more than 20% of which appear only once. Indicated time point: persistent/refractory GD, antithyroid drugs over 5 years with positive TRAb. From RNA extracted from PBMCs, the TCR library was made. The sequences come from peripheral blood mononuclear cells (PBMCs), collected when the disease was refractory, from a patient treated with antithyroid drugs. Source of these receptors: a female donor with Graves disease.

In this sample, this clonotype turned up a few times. CDR3 sequence: CASSPTGPAVSYEQYF. The CDR3 bases are TGTGCCAGCTCGCCTACAGGGCCGGCGGTGTCCTACGAGCAGTACTTC. The J gene is TRBJ2-7, the V gene TRBV18, with D maybe TRBD1 (6 bases). The CDR3 spans 16 residues. Between the trimmed V and J ends, which lost 6 bases and 1 base, there was a span of 19 bases. Germline CDR1 KGHSH, CDR2 LQKENI.

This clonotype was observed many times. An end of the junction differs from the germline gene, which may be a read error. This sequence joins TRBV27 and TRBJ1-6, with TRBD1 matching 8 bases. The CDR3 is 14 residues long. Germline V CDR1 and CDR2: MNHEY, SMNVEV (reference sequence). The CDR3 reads CASKRQGRNTPLHF. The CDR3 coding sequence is TGTGCCAGCAAAAGACAGGGGCGTAATACACCCCTCCACTTT.

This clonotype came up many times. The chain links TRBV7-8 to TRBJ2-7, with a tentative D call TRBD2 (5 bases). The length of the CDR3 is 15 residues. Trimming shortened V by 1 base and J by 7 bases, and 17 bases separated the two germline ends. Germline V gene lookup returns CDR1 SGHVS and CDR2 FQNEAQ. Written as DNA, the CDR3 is TGTGCCAGCAGCTTAGGGCTAGCACTAGTCTGGGAGCAGTACTTC. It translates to CASSLGLALVWEQYF.

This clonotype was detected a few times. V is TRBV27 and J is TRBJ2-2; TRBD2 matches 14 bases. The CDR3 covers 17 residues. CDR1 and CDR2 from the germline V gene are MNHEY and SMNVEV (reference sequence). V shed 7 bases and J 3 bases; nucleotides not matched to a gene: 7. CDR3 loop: CASKNLGLAGDTGELFF. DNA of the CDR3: TGTGCCAGCAAAAACCTGGGACTAGCGGGAGACACCGGGGAGCTGTTTTTT.

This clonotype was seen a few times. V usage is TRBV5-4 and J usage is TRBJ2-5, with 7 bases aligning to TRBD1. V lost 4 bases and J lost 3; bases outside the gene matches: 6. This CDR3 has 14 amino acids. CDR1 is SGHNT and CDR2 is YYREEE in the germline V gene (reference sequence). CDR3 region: CASSPVDREETQYF. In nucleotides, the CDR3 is TGTGCCAGCAGCCCAGTCGACAGGGAAGAGACCCAGTACTTC.

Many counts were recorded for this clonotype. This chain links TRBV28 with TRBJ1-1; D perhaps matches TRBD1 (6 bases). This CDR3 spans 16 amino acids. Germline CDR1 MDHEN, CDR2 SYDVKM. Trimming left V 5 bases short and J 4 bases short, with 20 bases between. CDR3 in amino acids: CASSPLGGARGTEAFF. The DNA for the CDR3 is TGTGCCAGCAGTCCCCTCGGGGGGGCGAGGGGCACTGAAGCTTTCTTT.

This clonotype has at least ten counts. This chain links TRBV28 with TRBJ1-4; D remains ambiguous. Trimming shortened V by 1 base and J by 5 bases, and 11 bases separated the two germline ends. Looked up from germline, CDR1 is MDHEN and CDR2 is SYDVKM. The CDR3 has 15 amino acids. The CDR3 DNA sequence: TGTGCCAGCAGTTTATTACGACAATTAAATGAAAAACTGTTTTTT. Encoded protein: CASSLLRQLNEKLFF.

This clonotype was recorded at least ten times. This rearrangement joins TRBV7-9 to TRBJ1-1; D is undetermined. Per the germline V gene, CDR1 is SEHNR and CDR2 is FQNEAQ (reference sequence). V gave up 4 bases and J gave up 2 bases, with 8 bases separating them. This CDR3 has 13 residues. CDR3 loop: CASSSYENTEAFF. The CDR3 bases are TGTGCCAGCAGCTCTTACGAAAACACTGAAGCTTTCTTT.

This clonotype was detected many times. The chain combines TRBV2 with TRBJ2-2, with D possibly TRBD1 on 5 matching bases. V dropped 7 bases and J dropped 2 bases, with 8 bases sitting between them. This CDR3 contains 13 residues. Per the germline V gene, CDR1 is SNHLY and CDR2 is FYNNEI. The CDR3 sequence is CASTGHNTGELFF. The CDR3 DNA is TGTGCCAGCACAGGGCACAACACCGGGGAGCTGTTTTTT.

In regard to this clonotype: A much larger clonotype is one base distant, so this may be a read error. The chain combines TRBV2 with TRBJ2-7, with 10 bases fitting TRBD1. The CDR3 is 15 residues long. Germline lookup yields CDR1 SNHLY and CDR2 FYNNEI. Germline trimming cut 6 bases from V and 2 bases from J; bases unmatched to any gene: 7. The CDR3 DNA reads TGTGCCAGCAGCGTTGGACAGGGGGTCCCCTACGAGCAGTACTTC. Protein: CASSVGQGVPYEQYF.

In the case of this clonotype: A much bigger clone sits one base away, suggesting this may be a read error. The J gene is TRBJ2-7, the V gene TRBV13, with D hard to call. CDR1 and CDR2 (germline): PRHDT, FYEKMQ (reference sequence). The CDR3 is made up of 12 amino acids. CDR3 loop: CTSSTPGGEQYF. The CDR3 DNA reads TGTACCAGCAGCACTCCCGGTGGAGAGCAGTACTTC.

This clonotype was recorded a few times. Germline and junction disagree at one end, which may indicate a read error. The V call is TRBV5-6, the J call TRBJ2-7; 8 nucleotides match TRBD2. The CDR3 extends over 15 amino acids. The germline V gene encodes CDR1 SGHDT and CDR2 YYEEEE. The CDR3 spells CASRLAGGLSYEQYF. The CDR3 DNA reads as TGTGCCAGCAGGTTGGCGGGAGGACTCTCCTACGAGCAGTACTTC.

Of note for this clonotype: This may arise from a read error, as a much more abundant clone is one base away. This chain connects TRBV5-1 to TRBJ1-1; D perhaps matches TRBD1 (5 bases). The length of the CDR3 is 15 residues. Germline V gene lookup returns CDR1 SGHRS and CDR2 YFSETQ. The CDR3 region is CASSLEVDGGTEALF. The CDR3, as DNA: TGCGCCAGCAGCTTGGAGGTCGACGGGGGAACTGAAGCTCTCTTT.

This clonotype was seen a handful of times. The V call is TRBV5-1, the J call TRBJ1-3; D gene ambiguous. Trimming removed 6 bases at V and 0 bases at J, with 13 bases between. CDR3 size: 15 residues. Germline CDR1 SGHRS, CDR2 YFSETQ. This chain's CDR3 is CASKAGGNSGNTIYF. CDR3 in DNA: TGCGCCAGCAAGGCCGGAGGCAACTCTGGAAACACCATATATTTT.

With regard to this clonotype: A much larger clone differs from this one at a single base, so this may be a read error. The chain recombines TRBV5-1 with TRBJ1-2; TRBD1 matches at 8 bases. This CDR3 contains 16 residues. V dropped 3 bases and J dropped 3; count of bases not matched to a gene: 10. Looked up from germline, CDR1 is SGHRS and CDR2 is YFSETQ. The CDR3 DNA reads TGCGCCAGCAGCTCGGGGAGGGACAGGTCGGACTATGGCTACACCTTC. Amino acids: CASSSGRDRSDYGYTF.

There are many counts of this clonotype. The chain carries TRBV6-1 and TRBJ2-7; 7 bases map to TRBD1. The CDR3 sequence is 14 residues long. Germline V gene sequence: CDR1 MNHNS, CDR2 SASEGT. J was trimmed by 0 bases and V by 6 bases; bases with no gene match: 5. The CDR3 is CASSRDSSSYEQYF. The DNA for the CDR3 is TGTGCCAGCAGCCGGGACAGCAGCTCCTACGAGCAGTACTTC.

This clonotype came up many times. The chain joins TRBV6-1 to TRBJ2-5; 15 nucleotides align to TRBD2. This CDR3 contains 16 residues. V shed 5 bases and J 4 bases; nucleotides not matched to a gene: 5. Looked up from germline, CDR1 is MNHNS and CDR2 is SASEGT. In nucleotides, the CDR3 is TGTGCCAGCAGTCGTGGACTAGCGGGAGGGCCAGAGACCCAGTACTTC. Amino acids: CASSRGLAGGPETQYF.

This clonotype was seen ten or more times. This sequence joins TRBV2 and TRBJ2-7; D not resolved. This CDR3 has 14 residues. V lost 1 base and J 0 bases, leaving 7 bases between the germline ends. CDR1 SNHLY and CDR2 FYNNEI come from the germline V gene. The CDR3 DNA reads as TGTGCCAGCAGTGAAGGGGCCTCCTCCTACGAGCAGTACTTC. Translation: CASSEGASSYEQYF.